This TCR beta chain appears in the sequencing data of a study of CXCR3-negative and CXCR3-positive naive CD8 T cells (dated 2019 in TCRdb). In the study overall: About 135 million TRB reads were obtained in total, roughly 1.5 +/- 0.3 million reads per library. Diversity and physicochemical repertoire analyses covered 10 to 11 donors pooled from two independent experiments. TRBV-TRBJ cluster analysis included naive subsets from 5 donors and memory cells from 3 donors.

General conclusions and limits of the study: Freshly isolated PBMCs were used for most assays because CXCR3 expression partially decreased after cryopreservation. Because surface CD5, which is linked to self-reactivity in mice, was comparable between the naive subsets, TCR interaction strength was also inferred from the physicochemical properties of TRB CDR3s. Repertoire diversity was comparably high in both naive subsets but much lower in memory CD8+ T cells. Similar TRBV-TRBJ usage was shown by naive CXCR3-negative and CXCR3-positive cells from the same donor, whereas distinct patterns were shown by memory cells.

The CDR3 goes from the cysteine to the phenylalanine over 13 residues. The DNA is not on file. On this clonotype itself: Its antigen has not been determined.

For every CD8+ T cell subset, some 310,000 cells were flow-sorted straight into RLT lysis buffer, and each subset was sorted in triplicate. Peripheral blood mononuclear cells were isolated from buffy coats using standard density gradient centrifugation. Total RNA was extracted from sorted cells with an RNeasy Mini Kit. The sequencer listed for this sample is NextSeq 550. The Human TCR Profiling Kit (MiLaboratory) was used to prepare UMI-labeled 5' RACE TRB cDNA libraries. The full amount of extracted RNA was used for cDNA synthesis, and the full amount of resulting cDNA was used for PCR amplification. Libraries were prepared in parallel with an identical number of PCR cycles. Regarding the original processing steps: About 53,000 +/- 9,400 unique UMI-labeled TRB cDNA molecules per library were extracted with MIGEC and MiXCR, with at least two reads per UMI required. Each library averaged roughly 40,000 +/- 10,000 functional in-frame TRB CDR3 nucleotide clonotypes without stop codons. After each sample was downsampled to 5000 UMI-labeled TRB molecules, VDJtools was used to calculate diversity metrics such as normalized Shannon-Wiener and Chao1. VDJtools computed clonotype-size-weighted physicochemical properties of the central five CDR3 residues: interaction energy, strength, volume and Kidera factor 4. After reprocessing by TCRdb, each CDR3 protein sequence is one entry, and no DNA is given. The authors' filters were not applied to this entry. This specimen's table enumerates tens of thousands of distinct CDR3 sequences. Over 15% of the sample belongs to the ten largest clones.

Rearrangement joined TRBV12-3 or TRBV12-4 to TRBJ2-5; TCRdb returns TRBD2, unconfirmable since there is no DNA. The sequencing sample was made of memory CD8+ T cells from blood. Sample cell subset or site, as interpreted from the label and publication: conventional CD8+ memory T cells (TMEM), sorted as controls. The sequence was collected from a human donor in good health. Some clones in this sample may be carry-over from other donors' samples. The CDR3 region has the sequence CASSPWEIETQYF.